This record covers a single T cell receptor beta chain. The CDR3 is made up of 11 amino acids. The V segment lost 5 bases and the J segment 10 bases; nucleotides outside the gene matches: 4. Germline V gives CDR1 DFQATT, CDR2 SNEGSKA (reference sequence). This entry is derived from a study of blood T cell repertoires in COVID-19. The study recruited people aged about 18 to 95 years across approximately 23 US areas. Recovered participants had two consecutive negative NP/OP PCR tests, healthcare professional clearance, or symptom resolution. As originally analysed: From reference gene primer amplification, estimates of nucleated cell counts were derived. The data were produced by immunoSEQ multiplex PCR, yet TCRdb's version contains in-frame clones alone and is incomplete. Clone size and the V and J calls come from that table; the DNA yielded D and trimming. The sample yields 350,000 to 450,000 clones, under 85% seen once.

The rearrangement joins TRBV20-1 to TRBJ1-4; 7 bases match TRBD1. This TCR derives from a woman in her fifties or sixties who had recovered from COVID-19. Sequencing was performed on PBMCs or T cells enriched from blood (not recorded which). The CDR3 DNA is TGCAGTGCTGTCCCAGGGGGAAAACTGTTTTTT. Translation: CSAVPGGKLFF.